These 28 T cell receptor beta chains were sequenced from one sample in a study of T cells in Graves' hyperthyroidism and ophthalmopathy (dated by TCRdb to 2018 to 2020). Library preparation was by multiplex PCR. Sequencing took place on an Illumina HiSeq 2000. The TCR beta CDR3 regions were amplified from the RNA transcripts. The TCR CDR3 was subjected to a first round of RT-PCR using the HTBI primer set and the Qiagen OneStep RT-PCR kit. TCRdb cleaned the public reads at Q25 with fastp, built clones with MiXCR and kept in-frame beta chains. Records with the same CDR3 protein are collapsed into one entry carrying the most frequent genes and DNA. A total of 500,000 to 650,000 distinct CDR3 sequences appear in this sample, about 14% of them only once. Together, the top ten hold roughly an eighth of the sample. Sequencing used blood. Receptor source: a woman between 45 and 60 years old with Graves' ophthalmopathy.

This clonotype showed up many times. The chain uses TRBV11-2 and TRBJ2-2; 10 bases fit TRBD2. Germline V gene sequence: CDR1 SGHAT, CDR2 FQNNGV. The CDR3 runs to 15 residues. With 5 bases clipped from V and 2 bases from J, the junction kept 2 bases outside the gene matches. The CDR3 sequence: CASSRTSGNTGELFF. The CDR3 DNA follows: TGTGCCAGCAGCCGGACTAGCGGCAACACCGGGGAGCTGTTTTTT.

The V and J genes are TRBV9 and TRBJ1-1, with D hard to call. V dropped 3 bases and J dropped 3 bases, with 18 bases sitting between them. Germline lookup yields CDR1 SGDLS and CDR2 YYNGEE. The CDR3 extends over 16 amino acids. CDR3 DNA: TGTGCCAGCAGCGGATCCATCCTAAAGGGTGACACTGAAGCTTTCTTT. The encoded protein is CASSGSILKGDTEAFF.

This clonotype was detected many times. The V call is TRBV11-2, the J call TRBJ1-3; D is unclear. Germline CDR1 SGHAT, CDR2 FQNNGV. V lost 5 bases and J lost 7, with 9 bases in between. CDR3 length equals 12 residues. CDR3 sequence reads: CASSPWPNTIYF. CDR3 bases: TGTGCCAGCAGCCCTTGGCCGAACACCATATATTTT.

This clonotype was observed a few times. The V gene is TRBV27, the J gene TRBJ1-2; no definite D call. V lost 6 bases and J 2 bases, leaving 19 bases between the germline ends. The CDR3 has 16 residues. Germline V CDR1 and CDR2: MNHEY, SMNVEV (reference sequence). CDR3 DNA sequence: TGTGCCAGCAGGTCCGCCGCCGCGACGGTGAACTATGGCTACACCTTC. Translating it yields CASRSAAATVNYGYTF.

The chain recombines TRBV11-2 with TRBJ2-3; TRBD2 is a possible D gene (6 bases). Germline CDR1 reads SGHAT; CDR2 reads FQNNGV. The V end lost 1 base, the J end lost 0 bases, and 17 bases lay between the germline ends. The CDR3 spans 18 residues. As DNA, the CDR3 is TGTGCCAGCAGCTTAGGTCCCGGAGGGAGGACTAGCACAGATACGCAGTATTTT. Its protein product is CASSLGPGGRTSTDTQYF.

This clonotype has at least ten counts. The chain joins TRBV12-3 or TRBV12-4 to TRBJ1-4; D is possibly TRBD1 (6 bases). The CDR3 has 14 amino acids. The germline V and J ends were trimmed by 5 bases and 4 bases, with 11 bases remaining between them. The CDR3 nucleotides are TGTGCCAGCAGTCCGGACAGATTTAATGAAAAACTGTTTTTT. Translated: CASSPDRFNEKLFF.

The V gene is TRBV11-3, the J gene TRBJ2-1; TRBD2 aligns across 13 bases. CDR1 and CDR2 from the germline V gene are SGHNT and YENEEA. The CDR3 is 20 amino acids. Trimming removed 3 bases from V and 0 bases from J; junction bases left unmatched: 11. DNA of the CDR3: TGTGCCAGCAGCTTTAGTCTGGGACTAGCGGGAATAAGCTCCTACAATGAGCAGTTCTTC. Translating gives CASSFSLGLAGISSYNEQFF. The variable domain in full, with the rest retrieved from reference TRBV11-3 and TRBJ2-1, is EAGVVQSPRYKIIEKKQPVAFWCNPISGHNTLYWYLQNLGQGPELLIRYENEEAVDDSQLPKDRFSAERLKGVDSTLKIQPAELGDSAVYLCASSFSLGLAGISSYNEQFFGPGTRLTVL.

This clonotype was seen at least ten times. V gene TRBV29-1 combines with J gene TRBJ1-2, with D possibly being TRBD1 (6 bases). The CDR3 covers 13 residues. Germline V gene lookup returns CDR1 SQVTM and CDR2 ANQGSEA. V lost 3 bases and J 4 bases, leaving 12 bases between the germline ends. The CDR3 bases are TGCAGCGTTGACCGGACAGTATCCTATGGCTACACCTTC. Protein product: CSVDRTVSYGYTF.

This sequence joins TRBV14 and TRBJ2-7, with D possibly matching TRBD2 (6 bases). This CDR3 has 15 amino acids. From germline, CDR1 is SGHDN and CDR2 FVKESK. The V gene lost 1 base and the J gene lost 0 bases, with 10 bases spanning the gap. The CDR3 protein is CASSQASGLSYEQYF. The CDR3 nucleotides read TGTGCCAGCAGCCAAGCTTCGGGACTCTCCTACGAGCAGTACTTC.

This clonotype was detected a few times. The junction departs from the called germline gene at one end, perhaps through a read error. CDR3 region: CVSSSPGERETQYF. The CDR3, as DNA: TGTGTCAGCAGTTCCCCGGGAGAGAGGGAGACCCAGTACTTC. The chain couples TRBV27 to TRBJ2-5, with D maybe TRBD2 (6 bases). CDR1 is MNHEY and CDR2 is SMNVEV in the germline V gene (reference sequence). This CDR3 is built from 14 residues.

This clonotype turned up a few times. The chain employs TRBV15 and TRBJ1-1; D remains ambiguous. The length of the CDR3 is 15 residues. Trimming stripped 1 base from V and 3 bases from J, with 12 bases between. The germline gives CDR1 LNHNV, CDR2 YYDKDF (reference sequence). The CDR3 spells CATSRAGSGDTEAFF. The CDR3 DNA reads as TGTGCCACCAGCAGAGCGGGGTCCGGTGACACTGAAGCTTTCTTT.

The chain recombines TRBV12-3 or TRBV12-4 with TRBJ2-7; maybe TRBD2 (5 bases). The germline V and J ends were trimmed by 6 bases and 4 bases, with 7 bases remaining between them. CDR3 length: 11 residues. CDR3 residues: CASSWRYEQYF. CDR3 nucleotides: TGTGCCAGCAGCTGGAGGTACGAGCAGTACTTC.

The genes are TRBV20-1 and TRBJ2-3; D gene uncertain. The V and J ends lost 0 bases and 4 bases respectively, with 11 bases between them. Germline CDR1 and CDR2: DFQATT and SNEGSKA (reference sequence). This CDR3 is 14 amino acids long. The CDR3 reads CSARDPTLADTQYF. The CDR3 bases are TGCAGTGCTAGAGATCCGACTTTAGCAGATACGCAGTATTTT.

This clonotype has ten or more counts. The V call is TRBV20-1, the J call TRBJ1-5; D is undetermined. CDR1 DFQATT and CDR2 SNEGSKA come from the germline V gene (reference sequence). V was clipped by 4 bases and J by 7 bases, with 14 bases between them. This CDR3 is 13 amino acids long. In nucleotides, the CDR3 is TGCAGTGCTATGGGGAACGCTGGCCAGCCCCAGCATTTT. Protein sequence: CSAMGNAGQPQHF.

This clonotype was seen ten or more times. This chain links TRBV6-1 with TRBJ2-7; 7 bases agree with TRBD2. The V segment lost 0 bases and the J segment 6 bases; nucleotides outside the gene matches: 14. This CDR3 has 17 amino acids. Germline assignment: CDR1 MNHNS and CDR2 SASEGT. CDR3 bases: TGTGCCAGCAGTGAAGCGCCCAGCGGGATAATTGTCTCCGAGCAGTACTTC. Protein: CASSEAPSGIIVSEQYF.

This clonotype was detected ten times or more. The V call is TRBV11-2, the J call TRBJ2-1; D perhaps matches TRBD1 (6 bases). Trimming shortened V by 5 bases and J by 1 base, and 12 bases separated the two germline ends. The germline gives CDR1 SGHAT, CDR2 FQNNGV. The CDR3 has 15 residues. The CDR3: CASSPDGTSYNEQFF. CDR3 in DNA: TGTGCCAGCAGCCCAGATGGGACATCCTACAATGAGCAGTTCTTC. The full variable domain, its missing parts supplied by reference TRBV11-2 and TRBJ2-1, is EAGVAQSPRYKIIEKRQSVAFWCNPISGHATLYWYQQILGQGPKLLIQFQNNGVVDDSQLPKDRFSAERLKGVDSTLKIQPAKLEDSAVYLCASSPDGTSYNEQFFGPGTRLTVL.

Points on this clonotype: The junction and the germline gene differ at one end; a read error may be behind it. The V call is TRBV5-1, the J call TRBJ1-2; unclear D gene. The CDR3 spans 13 residues. CDR1 is SGHRS, CDR2 YFSETQ, per germline. The CDR3 DNA sequence: TGCGCCAGCAGCTTGGGGGGAAATTATGGCCACACCTTC. Protein product: CASSLGGNYGHTF.

This clonotype was counted a few times. The chain links TRBV7-6 to TRBJ1-5; D perhaps matches TRBD1 (5 bases). V was clipped by 1 base and J by 6 bases, with 22 bases between them. Germline V gene sequence: CDR1 SGHVS, CDR2 FNYEAQ. CDR3 length: 18 residues. The CDR3 sequence: CASSLDRGTPTRGQPQHF. DNA for the CDR3: TGTGCCAGCAGCTTAGACCGCGGGACTCCTACGAGAGGTCAGCCCCAGCATTTT.

This clonotype was recorded many times. CDR3 loop: CASSPRDGTSTDTQYF. The CDR3 DNA reads as TGTGCCAGCAGCCCGCGAGACGGAACTAGCACAGATACGCAGTATTTT. The chain uses TRBV7-3 and TRBJ2-3; D uncertain. Germline CDR1 SGHTA, CDR2 FQGTGA. V dropped 5 bases and J dropped 0 bases, with 15 bases sitting between them. This CDR3 region has 16 residues.

This clonotype has only a few counts. The chain recombines TRBV20-1 with TRBJ2-1; TRBD2 agrees at 7 bases. Germline CDR1 and CDR2: DFQATT and SNEGSKA (reference sequence). The CDR3 runs to 15 residues. V was clipped by 1 base and J by 4 bases; unmatched bases: 7. CDR3: CSARVGGGDYNEQFF. CDR3 sequence (DNA): TGCAGTGCTAGAGTTGGTGGGGGGGATTACAATGAGCAGTTCTTC.

Ten or more counts support this clonotype. The chain employs TRBV5-5 and TRBJ2-7, with 7 bases that match TRBD2. The CDR3 is 16 amino acids. Germline V CDR1 and CDR2: SGHKS, YYEKEE (reference sequence). V gave up 4 bases and J gave up 3 bases; unmatched junction bases: 13. CDR3 in DNA: TGTGCCAGCAGCCTAAAGGTTGCGGGAGATTTCTACGAGCAGTACTTC. Protein sequence: CASSLKVAGDFYEQYF. Together with reference TRBV5-5 and TRBJ2-7, the CDR3 gives the full variable domain: DAGVTQSPTHLIKTRGQQVTLRCSPISGHKSVSWYQQVLGQGPQFIFQYYEKEERGRGNFPDRFSARQFPNYSSELNVNALLLGDSALYLCASSLKVAGDFYEQYFGPGTRLTVT.

This clonotype has more than one count but fewer than ten. V and J are TRBV6-1 and TRBJ2-2, with D perhaps given as TRBD1 or TRBD2 (6 bases each). Between the trimmed V and J ends, which lost 6 bases and 2 bases, there was a span of 13 bases. The CDR3 is 15 residues long. CDR1 is MNHNS, CDR2 SASEGT, per germline. The CDR3 DNA reads as TGTGCCAGCAGGTTGGGGGGCCCTAACACCGGGGAGCTGTTTTTT. Translating it yields CASRLGGPNTGELFF.

In this sample, this clonotype turned up many times. The chain joins TRBV28 to TRBJ2-5, with 11 bases lining up with TRBD1. V dropped 8 bases and J dropped 5; count of bases not matched to a gene: 4. This CDR3 has 13 amino acids. CDR1 and CDR2 from the germline V gene are MDHEN and SYDVKM. The CDR3, as DNA: TGTGCCAGCGGGGGACAGGGGGGCGAGACCCAGTACTTC. It specifies CASGGQGGETQYF.

This clonotype has a count of ten or more. The rearrangement links TRBV6-2 or TRBV6-3 to TRBJ2-5, with TRBD1 identical over 7 bases. The ends lost 5 bases at V and 4 bases at J; junction bases unmatched: 10. CDR1 and CDR2 (germline): MNHEY, SVGEGT. The CDR3 sequence is 15 residues long. In DNA, the CDR3 is TGTGCCAGCAGTCGCTCCCTCACAGGGGCAGAGACCCAGTACTTC. Its translation is CASSRSLTGAETQYF.

This clonotype was seen many times. The rearrangement joins TRBV27 to TRBJ1-1, with D possibly being TRBD1 (5 bases). V shed 8 bases and J shed 4 bases, with 17 bases lying between them. The CDR3 loop spans 14 amino acids. The germline CDR1 and CDR2 sequences are MNHEY and SMNVEV (reference sequence). The CDR3 DNA follows: TGTGCCAGCCGACTAACCGGGGGAGGCACTGAAGCTTTCTTT. Encoded protein: CASRLTGGGTEAFF.

About this clonotype: The junction departs from the called germline gene at one end, perhaps through a read error. The rearrangement links TRBV9 to TRBJ2-5; D is uncertain. This CDR3 spans 13 amino acids. Germline CDR1 is SGDLS and CDR2 is YYNGEE. This chain's CDR3 is CASSVGGQEAQYF. The CDR3 bases are TGTGCCAGCAGCGTAGGTGGGCAAGAGGCCCAGTACTTC.

This clonotype has a count of ten or more. The chain carries TRBV20-1 and TRBJ2-3; tentative D call: TRBD2 (6 bases). CDR1 and CDR2 from the germline V gene are DFQATT and SNEGSKA (reference sequence). V lost 2 bases and J 6 bases, leaving 15 bases between the germline ends. The CDR3 length is 14 residues. CDR3 amino acids: CSARLLGSVDTQYF. The CDR3 bases are TGCAGTGCTAGACTCCTCGGGAGTGTTGATACGCAGTATTTT.

Ten or more counts support this clonotype. The V call is TRBV28, the J call TRBJ2-7; no reliable D call. Trimming pared 8 bases from V and 8 bases from J, leaving 19 bases between. CDR1 is MDHEN and CDR2 is SYDVKM in the germline V gene. The CDR3 sequence is 13 residues long. The CDR3 DNA reads as TGTGCCAGCCGTGGGCACAATGGACGGAAGCAGTACTTC. It specifies CASRGHNGRKQYF.